Shown below are 23 T cell receptor beta chains from a single sample sequenced in a study of blood T cell repertoires in COVID-19. Data came from immunoSEQ multiplex PCR; TCRdb stores just in-frame clones and leaves some out. This sample has some 100,000 clones, with 86% found just once. Sequencing was performed on peripheral blood. The source of these receptors is a man in his 70s who had recovered from COVID-19.

This chain links TRBV5-1 with TRBJ2-7; 16 bases align to TRBD2. The CDR3 is 16 residues long. Trimming cost V 3 bases and J 5 bases; bases outside gene matches: 5. Looked up from germline, CDR1 is SGHRS and CDR2 is YFSETQ. The chain's CDR3 is CASSSGTSGGAHEQYF. The CDR3 DNA reads as TGCGCCAGCAGCTCCGGGACTAGCGGGGGGGCCCACGAGCAGTACTTC.

This clone was recorded once. This chain connects TRBV19 to TRBJ1-3; 10 bases map to TRBD1. Germline CDR1 LNHDA, CDR2 SQIVND (reference sequence). V trimming: 6 bases; J trimming: 4 bases; junction bases outside the gene matches: 6. CDR3 length: 15 residues. The CDR3 sequence is CASRAGTGAGNTIYF. As DNA, the CDR3 is TGTGCCAGTAGGGCCGGGACAGGGGCAGGAAACACCATATATTTT.

The chain links TRBV5-1 to TRBJ2-4; 8 nucleotides agree with TRBD2. The CDR3 length is 16 residues. Trimming cost V 1 base and J 1 base; bases outside gene matches: 4. Germline-derived CDR1 and CDR2 are SGHRS and YFSETQ. CDR3: CASSLNGREAKNIQYF. The CDR3 coding sequence is TGCGCCAGCAGCTTGAACGGGAGGGAGGCCAAAAACATTCAGTACTTC.

The sample holds one count of this clone. The CDR3 sequence: CASSQADTIYNSPLHF. CDR3 in DNA: TGCGCCAGCAGCCAAGCGGACACGATCTATAATTCACCCCTCCACTTT. The gene calls are TRBV4-1 and TRBJ1-6; the D gene is possibly TRBD1 (5 bases). The CDR3 sequence is 16 residues long. Trimming removed 1 base at V and 3 bases at J, with 10 bases between. The germline V gene encodes CDR1 MGHRA and CDR2 YSYEKL.

The chain couples TRBV5-1 to TRBJ2-1; 10 bases are shared with TRBD2. Germline lookup yields CDR1 SGHRS and CDR2 YFSETQ. The junction had 5 bases not matched to a gene; V was cut back by 5 bases and J by 3 bases. This CDR3 has 15 residues. CDR3 loop: CASRTGLAVYNEQFF. CDR3 sequence (DNA): TGCGCCAGCAGGACCGGACTAGCGGTCTACAATGAGCAGTTCTTC. Filled out from reference TRBV5-1 and TRBJ2-1, the complete variable domain reads KAGVTQTPRYLIKTRGQQVTLSCSPISGHRSVSWYQQTPGQGLQFLFEYFSETQRNKGNFPGRFSGRQFSNSRSEMNVSTLELGDSALYLCASRTGLAVYNEQFFGPGTRLTVL.

The chain is built from TRBV5-8 and TRBJ1-1; 10 bases are shared with TRBD1. CDR1 is SGHTS, CDR2 YDEGEE, per germline. This CDR3 has 13 amino acids. V gave up 3 bases and J gave up 6 bases; unmatched junction bases: 2. The CDR3 spells CASSWDRGAEAFF. CDR3 in DNA: TGTGCCAGCAGCTGGGACAGGGGAGCTGAAGCTTTCTTT.

The chain couples TRBV5-5 to TRBJ2-1, with 11 bases identical to TRBD2. J lost 3 bases, V lost 4 bases, and 3 bases had no gene match. Germline values: CDR1 SGHKS, CDR2 YYEKEE (reference sequence). The CDR3 is 15 amino acids. CDR3 nucleotides: TGTGCCAGCAGCACCGGGACTAGCGGCTACAATGAGCAGTTCTTC. It codes for CASSTGTSGYNEQFF.

The V call is TRBV9, the J call TRBJ2-1, with 11 bases identical to TRBD2. Trimming cost V 7 bases and J 2 bases; bases outside gene matches: 5. Germline V gene data show CDR1 as SGDLS and CDR2 as YYNGEE. The length of the CDR3 is 15 residues. The CDR3 DNA follows: TGTGCCAGCTGCCCGACTAGCGGGACCTACAATGAGCAGTTCTTC. Translation gives CASCPTSGTYNEQFF.

The CDR3 region is CATSSEQGWGTGELFF. The CDR3 nucleotides are TGTGCCACCAGCAGTGAACAGGGGTGGGGCACCGGGGAGCTGTTTTTT. The V gene is TRBV15, the J gene TRBJ2-2; 7 bases line up with TRBD1. This CDR3 contains 16 residues. From germline, CDR1 is LNHNV and CDR2 YYDKDF (reference sequence). J lost 4 bases, V lost 3 bases, and 8 bases had no gene match.

There are a few counts of this clone. V and J are TRBV5-6 and TRBJ1-2; TRBD1 is a possible D gene (6 bases). The CDR3 length is 13 residues. CDR1 is SGHDT, CDR2 YYEEEE, per germline. Between the trimmed V and J ends, which lost 3 bases and 1 base, there was a span of 7 bases. Written as DNA, the CDR3 is TGTGCCAGCAGCTCACAGGGTAACTATGGCTACACCTTC. Translating gives CASSSQGNYGYTF.

This clone came up a few times. The chain combines TRBV7-9 with TRBJ1-2; D unresolved. The CDR3 has 13 residues. Germline V CDR1 and CDR2: SEHNR, FQNEAQ (reference sequence). V lost 1 base and J lost 3, with 6 bases in between. CDR3 amino acids: CASSLGSDYGYTF. CDR3 sequence (DNA): TGTGCCAGCAGCTTAGGGTCGGACTATGGCTACACCTTC.

This clone was seen a single time. The rearrangement uses TRBV5-4 and TRBJ1-4; D is uncertain. Trimming took 4 bases from V and 5 from J, leaving 15 bases between them. The CDR3 extends over 15 amino acids. The germline V gene has CDR1 SGHNT and CDR2 YYREEE (reference sequence). The CDR3 nucleotides read TGTGCCAGCAGCCGCGACGTTGGACTAAATGAAAAACTGTTTTTT. Translating it yields CASSRDVGLNEKLFF.

This clone has a handful of counts. This chain links TRBV7-9 with TRBJ1-2, with 7 positions matching TRBD1. Germline V lookup: CDR1 SEHNR, CDR2 FQNEAQ (reference sequence). This CDR3 contains 14 residues. The junction had 3 bases not matched to a gene; V was cut back by 1 base and J by 4 bases. Here the CDR3 DNA reads TGTGCCAGCAGCTTAGAGGGGGCGCCCTATGGCTACACCTTC. Its protein is CASSLEGAPYGYTF.

The gene calls are TRBV7-2 and TRBJ2-7, with D hard to call. CDR1 is SGHTA and CDR2 is FQGNSA in the germline V gene. This CDR3 is built from 14 residues. Trimming pared 1 base from V and 3 bases from J, leaving 10 bases between. CDR3 sequence reads: CASSLGSQIYEQYF. The CDR3 DNA reads as TGTGCCAGCAGCTTAGGTTCCCAGATCTACGAGCAGTACTTC.

This clone turned up a few times. The chain joins TRBV2 to TRBJ2-1; the match to TRBD1 covers 9 bases. Germline V gene lookup returns CDR1 SNHLY and CDR2 FYNNEI. Trimming at V came to 5 bases and at J to 9 bases, leaving 11 bases not matched to a gene. CDR3 length: 15 amino acids. The CDR3 DNA follows: TGTGCCAGCAGTCCCCGCAGGGACAGGGTGACTGAGCAGTTCTTC. It encodes CASSPRRDRVTEQFF.

This chain links TRBV12-3 or TRBV12-4 with TRBJ2-7; D might be TRBD1 (6 bases). CDR3 length: 13 residues. Between the trimmed V and J ends, which lost 5 bases and 5 bases, there was a span of 13 bases. The CDR3 region has the DNA TGTGCCAGCAGTCTGACAGGTAGCCACGAGCAGTACTTC. Protein: CASSLTGSHEQYF.

J is TRBJ1-1 and V is TRBV28; TRBD1 agrees at 9 bases. The CDR3 runs 16 residues. V lost 8 bases and J lost 8; bases outside the gene matches: 18. In germline, CDR1 is MDHEN, CDR2 SYDVKM. The DNA of the CDR3 is TGTGCCAGCCCCCCACACCCGGGACAGGGAACAGGCGAAGCTTTCTTT. Protein: CASPPHPGQGTGEAFF.

The chain is built from TRBV5-1 and TRBJ2-1, with 9 bases matching TRBD2. There are 15 residues in the CDR3. V lost 1 base and J lost 5; bases outside the gene matches: 4. Germline assignment: CDR1 SGHRS and CDR2 YFSETQ. The CDR3 loop reads CASSLMVAGDNEQFF. CDR3 in DNA: TGCGCCAGCAGCTTGATGGTAGCGGGGGACAATGAGCAGTTCTTC.

CDR3: CATRSFFYEQYF. The CDR3 DNA reads TGTGCCACCCGGAGTTTCTTCTACGAGCAGTACTTC. V is TRBV10-3 and J is TRBJ2-7; unclear D gene. CDR3 length: 12 amino acids. Trimming stripped 10 bases from V and 3 bases from J, with 13 bases between. Germline lookup yields CDR1 ENHRY and CDR2 SYGVKD.

This clone was observed a single time. The rearrangement uses TRBV28 and TRBJ1-4; TRBD1 matches 10 bases. The CDR3 has 15 amino acids. The junction had 6 bases not matched to a gene; V was cut back by 1 base and J by 10 bases. Germline CDR1 MDHEN, CDR2 SYDVKM. Here the CDR3 reads CASSLSGTGVGKLFF. CDR3 bases: TGTGCCAGCAGTTTATCTGGGACAGGGGTCGGAAAACTGTTTTTT.

The chain couples TRBV12-3 or TRBV12-4 to TRBJ1-2, with D maybe TRBD1 (5 bases). Deletions cut 2 bases from V and 7 bases from J, with 11 bases between. This CDR3 is 13 amino acids long. The CDR3: CASSLKEGLGYTF. The CDR3, as DNA: TGTGCCAGCAGTTTAAAGGAGGGGCTTGGCTACACCTTC.

This clone was counted a few times. The chain employs TRBV28 and TRBJ1-3, with TRBD1 matching over 7 bases. The CDR3 sequence is 17 residues long. The germline V gene encodes CDR1 MDHEN and CDR2 SYDVKM. V shed 5 bases and J 5 bases; nucleotides not matched to a gene: 15. This CDR3 is CASSIAGTAAWRNTIYF. The DNA for the CDR3 is TGTGCCAGCAGTATCGCCGGGACAGCGGCCTGGCGAAACACCATATATTTT.

CDR3 coding DNA: TGTGCCAGCAGTTTCCGACTAGCAGGGACAAACACCGGGGAGCTGTTTTTT. It encodes CASSFRLAGTNTGELFF. V is TRBV27 and J is TRBJ2-2; a weak D match, TRBD2 (7 bases). Germline V gene lookup returns CDR1 MNHEY and CDR2 SMNVEV (reference sequence). The V end was cut by 3 bases, the J end by 2 bases, with 16 bases between. The CDR3 totals 17 residues.